The next 19 T cell receptor beta chains were all read from a single sample in a study of cytomegalovirus exposure and HLA in healthy donors. Use of 60 Vbeta and 13 Jbeta primers characterized the PCR. Using immunoSEQ multiplex PCR, the repertoire was profiled, and TCRdb retains in-frame clones only, with some absent. The repertoire holds 110,000 to 150,000 clones, with 60% to 80% as singletons. The sequenced sample was PBMCs. The receptors stem from a woman between 25 and 40 years old in good health and CMV-seronegative.

This chain links TRBV13 with TRBJ1-3; TRBD1 agrees at 8 bases. Trimming took 2 bases from V and 0 from J; bases not matched to a gene: 6. The germline CDR1 and CDR2 sequences are PRHDT and FYEKMQ (reference sequence). The CDR3 runs to 17 residues. The CDR3 spells CASSLQGAGGSGNTIYF. DNA of the CDR3: TGTGCCAGCAGCTTACAGGGGGCAGGGGGCTCTGGAAACACCATATATTTT. Full variable domain (rest looked up from reference TRBV13 and TRBJ1-3): AAGVIQSPRHLIKEKRETATLKCYPIPRHDTVYWYQQGPGQDPQFLISFYEKMQSDKGSIPDRFSAQQFSDYHSELNMSSLELGDSALYFCASSLQGAGGSGNTIYFGEGSWLTVV.

This clone turned up a few times. This sequence joins TRBV6-5 and TRBJ2-3, with 8 bases aligning to TRBD2. V lost 6 bases, J lost 5 bases, and 7 bases stayed unmatched. Per germline, CDR1 MNHEY and CDR2 SVGAGI. The CDR3 is 14 residues long. CDR3 sequence reads: CASSITSGGDTQYF. The CDR3 DNA is TGTGCCAGCAGCATTACTAGCGGAGGAGATACGCAGTATTTT.

The chain combines TRBV4-1 with TRBJ1-2, with D hard to call. CDR3 size: 16 residues. The germline V and J ends were trimmed by 0 bases and 4 bases, with 15 bases remaining between them. Germline V gives CDR1 MGHRA, CDR2 YSYEKL. The CDR3 bases are TGCGCCAGCAGCCAAGAAGTAGCAATTATATTCTATGGCTACACCTTC. Translation: CASSQEVAIIFYGYTF.

CDR3 DNA sequence: TGTGCCAGCAGCCCCGCCCCGACAGGGGGCAATGAGCAGTTCTTC. This translates into CASSPAPTGGNEQFF. The chain employs TRBV7-3 and TRBJ2-1, with 9 bases fitting TRBD1. J was trimmed by 6 bases and V by 5 bases; bases with no gene match: 8. This CDR3 contains 15 residues. CDR1 SGHTA and CDR2 FQGTGA come from the germline V gene.

V usage is TRBV27 and J usage is TRBJ1-1; 7 positions match TRBD1. CDR1 is MNHEY, CDR2 SMNVEV, per germline (reference sequence). J was trimmed by 1 base and V by 4 bases; bases with no gene match: 9. CDR3 length: 16 residues. CDR3 DNA: TGTGCCAGCAGTTGGGGAAGGGGGCAGAAGAACACTGAAGCTTTCTTT. Translated: CASSWGRGQKNTEAFF.

V gene TRBV27 combines with J gene TRBJ1-2; 8 positions agree with TRBD1. The V gene end was trimmed by 6 bases and the J gene end by 5 bases; junction bases not matched to a gene: 14. Germline CDR1 is MNHEY and CDR2 is SMNVEV (reference sequence). This CDR3 comprises 16 residues. For the CDR3, the DNA is TGTGCCAGCAGCCCTCGACAGGGGCCTATATGGTATGGCTACACCTTC. Protein: CASSPRQGPIWYGYTF.

The chain has TRBV2 and TRBJ1-2; D is ambiguous. There are 13 residues in the CDR3. Trimming took 9 bases from V and 5 from J, leaving 16 bases between them. Germline V gene sequence: CDR1 SNHLY, CDR2 FYNNEI. CDR3 in amino acids: CARDSQRSYGYTF. The DNA of the CDR3 is TGTGCCAGAGACTCCCAGAGGAGTTATGGCTACACCTTC. The whole variable domain, remainder taken from reference TRBV2 and TRBJ1-2, is EPEVTQTPSHQVTQMGQEVILRCVPISNHLYFYWYRQILGQKVEFLVSFYNNEISEKSEIFDDQFSVERPDGSNFTLKIRSTKLEDSAMYFCARDSQRSYGYTFGSGTRLTVV.

The rearrangement joins TRBV6-5 to TRBJ1-2; D is uncertain. The germline V gene has CDR1 MNHEY and CDR2 SVGAGI. V lost 2 bases to trimming and J lost 7 bases, with 8 bases between them. The CDR3 loop spans 12 amino acids. In DNA, the CDR3 is TGTGCCAGCAGTTACGGAGGGTTTGGCTACACCTTC. This codes for CASSYGGFGYTF.

V and J are TRBV7-2 and TRBJ1-5, with 9 bases matching TRBD1. V gave up 1 base and J gave up 7 bases; unmatched junction bases: 5. Per the germline V gene, CDR1 is SGHTA and CDR2 is FQGNSA. The CDR3 is made up of 15 amino acids. CDR3 amino acids: CASSLGGTGYQPQHF. In nucleotides, the CDR3 is TGTGCCAGCAGCTTAGGTGGGACAGGGTACCAGCCCCAGCATTTT.

The chain links TRBV15 to TRBJ1-2; D perhaps matches TRBD1 (6 bases). The CDR3 length is 12 residues. The ends were cut back, 7 bases at V and 8 bases at J, with 14 bases in the middle. CDR1 LNHNV and CDR2 YYDKDF come from the germline V gene (reference sequence). CDR3 nucleotide sequence: TGTGCCACCACTCAGGGGAGAGGAGGCTACACCTTC. As protein: CATTQGRGGYTF.

The chain employs TRBV18 and TRBJ2-3; 13 bases line up with TRBD2. V shed 1 base and J 4 bases; nucleotides not matched to a gene: 2. This CDR3 has 16 residues. CDR1 and CDR2 (germline): KGHSH, LQKENI. The CDR3 protein is CASSPLTSGGADTQYF. The CDR3 DNA is TGTGCCAGCTCACCACTCACTAGCGGGGGGGCAGATACGCAGTATTTT. The full variable domain, completed using reference TRBV18 and TRBJ2-3, is NAGVMQNPRHLVRRRGQEARLRCSPMKGHSHVYWYRQLPEEGLKFMVYLQKENIIDESGMPKERFSAEFPKEGPSILRIQQVVRGDSAAYFCASSPLTSGGADTQYFGPGTRLTVL.

The chain recombines TRBV7-8 with TRBJ1-1, with D perhaps TRBD1 (6 bases). The CDR3 covers 15 residues. CDR1 is SGHVS, CDR2 FQNEAQ, per germline. The ends were cut back, 1 base at V and 6 bases at J, with 15 bases in the middle. CDR3 coding DNA: TGTGCCAGCAGCTTAGGAAAGGGCCCAGGGGCTGAAGCTTTCTTT. Its translation: CASSLGKGPGAEAFF.

CDR3 protein: CAITGQGYEQYF. For the CDR3, the DNA is TGTGCCATCACGGGACAGGGGTACGAGCAGTACTTC. The rearrangement uses TRBV10-3 and TRBJ2-5, with TRBD1 matching over 10 bases. Near its end, the DNA agrees better with TRBJ2-7, so the J call may be wrong. The CDR3 is 12 amino acids. Germline V gene sequence: CDR1 ENHRY, CDR2 SYGVKD.

The gene calls are TRBV6-5 and TRBJ1-2, with unresolved D. The germline V gene encodes CDR1 MNHEY and CDR2 SVGAGI. Trimming removed 6 bases at V and 4 bases at J, with 12 bases between. CDR3 length equals 13 residues. CDR3 residues: CASRPRVLYGYTF. DNA of the CDR3: TGTGCCAGCAGACCCCGGGTCCTCTATGGCTACACCTTC.

The V call is TRBV28, the J call TRBJ1-5; no clear D. Germline assignment: CDR1 MDHEN and CDR2 SYDVKM. The CDR3 sequence is 12 residues long. The V and J ends lost 6 bases and 5 bases respectively, with 8 bases between them. The CDR3 DNA reads as TGTGCCAGCAGCACATTCGATCAGCCCCAGCATTTT. This translates into CASSTFDQPQHF.

The chain joins TRBV6-5 to TRBJ1-3; 7 bases match TRBD1. The length of the CDR3 is 15 residues. V gave up 4 bases and J gave up 5 bases; unmatched junction bases: 8. Germline loops: CDR1 MNHEY, CDR2 SVGAGI. The CDR3 DNA sequence: TGTGCCAGCAGTTTTTCCCCGACAGGGAGAAACACCATATATTTT. It specifies CASSFSPTGRNTIYF.

CDR3 protein: CSVERVLMNTEAFF. The CDR3 nucleotides are TGCAGCGTTGAGCGGGTTCTCATGAACACTGAAGCTTTCTTT. The chain combines TRBV29-1 with TRBJ1-1; unclear D gene. The V end lost 3 bases, the J end lost 0 bases, and 11 bases lay between the germline ends. CDR1 and CDR2 (germline): SQVTM, ANQGSEA. The CDR3 is 14 amino acids.

The chain links TRBV19 to TRBJ2-2; 11 bases map to TRBD1. The CDR3 runs 16 residues. Germline values: CDR1 LNHDA, CDR2 SQIVND (reference sequence). Germline trimming cut 7 bases from V and 9 bases from J; bases unmatched to any gene: 13. The CDR3 nucleotides are TGTGCCAGTACCAGTAGGACAGGGGGCTCGAAAAGGGAGCTGTTTTTT. Amino acids: CASTSRTGGSKRELFF.

The chain links TRBV7-9 to TRBJ2-3; 12 bases map to TRBD1. With V trimmed by 5 bases and J by 5 bases, 5 bases remained unmatched. In germline, CDR1 is SEHNR, CDR2 FQNEAQ (reference sequence). CDR3 length: 15 residues. Written as DNA, the CDR3 is TGTGCCAGCAGCAGGGACAGGGGGCGAGTAGATACGCAGTATTTT. This gives the protein CASSRDRGRVDTQYF. The full variable domain, in which reference TRBV7-9 and TRBJ2-3 provide the parts outside the CDR3, is DTGVSQNPRHKITKRGQNVTFRCDPISEHNRLYWYRQTLGQGPEFLTYFQNEAQLEKSRLLSDRFSAERPKGSFSTLEIQRTEQGDSAMYLCASSRDRGRVDTQYFGPGTRLTVL.